Sequencing of this TCR beta chain was carried out in a study of T cells in Graves' hyperthyroidism and ophthalmopathy. TCR beta CDR3 region amplification was performed from RNA transcripts. The HTBI set primed first-round TCR CDR3 RT-PCR. TCRdb re-derived calls from the multiplex PCR reads in MiXCR, one entry per CDR3 protein. The sample lists 200,000 to 250,000 distinct CDR3 sequences, about a sixth occurring once. This CDR3 spans 17 amino acids. The V and J ends lost 5 bases and 6 bases, in that order; junction bases with no gene match: 10. Germline V gene sequence: CDR1 MNHEY, CDR2 SVGEGT. The chain combines TRBV6-2 or TRBV6-3 with TRBJ2-1, with TRBD2 matching over 13 bases. Sequenced: blood. This TCR derives from a woman in her forties or fifties with Graves' hyperthyroidism. CDR3 DNA: TGTGCCAGCAGTCGCTCCGGACTAGCGGGAGAAGTCAATGAGCAGTTCTTC. Translating gives CASSRSGLAGEVNEQFF.